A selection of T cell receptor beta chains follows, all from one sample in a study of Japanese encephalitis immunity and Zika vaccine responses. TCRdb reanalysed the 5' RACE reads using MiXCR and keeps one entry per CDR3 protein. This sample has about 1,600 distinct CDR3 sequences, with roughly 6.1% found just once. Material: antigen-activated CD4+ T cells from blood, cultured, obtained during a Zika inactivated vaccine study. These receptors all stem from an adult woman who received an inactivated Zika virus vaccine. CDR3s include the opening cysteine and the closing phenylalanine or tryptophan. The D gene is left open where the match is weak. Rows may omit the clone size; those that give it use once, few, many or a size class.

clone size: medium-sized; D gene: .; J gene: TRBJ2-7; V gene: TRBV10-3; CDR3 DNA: TGTGCCATCAGGGCTCAAGGGGACGAGCAGTACTTC; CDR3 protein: CAIRAQGDEQYF
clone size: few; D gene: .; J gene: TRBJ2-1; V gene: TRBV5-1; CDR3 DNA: TGCGCCAGCAGCTTGGTAGGGCAGCGGAGCTCCTACAATGAGCAGTTCTTC; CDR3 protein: CASSLVGQRSSYNEQFF
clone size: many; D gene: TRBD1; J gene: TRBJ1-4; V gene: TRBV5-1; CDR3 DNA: TGCGCCAGCAGCTTGGCCGGCAGGGGGGAAAAACTGTTTTTT; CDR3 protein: CASSLAGRGEKLFF
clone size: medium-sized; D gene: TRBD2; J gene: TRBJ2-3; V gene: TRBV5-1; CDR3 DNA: TGCGCCAGCAGCCCCTCAGCGGGGGCTTTAGATACGCAGTATTTT; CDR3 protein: CASSPSAGALDTQYF
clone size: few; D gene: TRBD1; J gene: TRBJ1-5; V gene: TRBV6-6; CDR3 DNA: TGTGCCAGCAGTTACTCGCCGGACAGGATCTATAGCAATCAGCCCCAGCATTTT; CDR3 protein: CASSYSPDRIYSNQPQHF
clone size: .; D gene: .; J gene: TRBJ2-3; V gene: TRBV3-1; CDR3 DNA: TGTGCCAGCAGCCAAACTGGGGGGGCTAACACAGATACGCAGTATTTT; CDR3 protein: CASSQTGGANTDTQYF
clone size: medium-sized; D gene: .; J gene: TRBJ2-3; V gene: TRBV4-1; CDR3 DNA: TGCGCCAGCAGCCAAGTGGGCCGGGGTACGCAGTATTTT; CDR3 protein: CASSQVGRGTQYF
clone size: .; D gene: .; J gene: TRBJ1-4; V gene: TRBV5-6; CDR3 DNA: TGTGCCAGCAGCACCGGGCTCTCGAGTGAAAAACTGTTTTTT; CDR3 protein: CASSTGLSSEKLFF
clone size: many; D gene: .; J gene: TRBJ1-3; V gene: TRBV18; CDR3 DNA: TGTGCCAGCTCACAATCGCAGGGAGAGGCTGGAAACACCATATATTTT; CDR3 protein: CASSQSQGEAGNTIYF
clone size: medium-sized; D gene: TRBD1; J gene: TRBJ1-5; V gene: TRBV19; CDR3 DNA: TGTGCCAGTAATCTCCGCGCCGGACAGGGGGTGCAGCCCCAGCATTTT; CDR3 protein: CASNLRAGQGVQPQHF
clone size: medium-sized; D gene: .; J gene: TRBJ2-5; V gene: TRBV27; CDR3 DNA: TGTGCCAGCAGTTCCGACAGATTTCGGGAGACCCAGTACTTC; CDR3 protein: CASSSDRFRETQYF
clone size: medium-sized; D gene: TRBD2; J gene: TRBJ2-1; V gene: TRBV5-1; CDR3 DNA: TGCGCCAGCAGCTCCACGACTAGCGGGGAATACAATGAGCAGTTCTTC; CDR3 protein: CASSSTTSGEYNEQFF
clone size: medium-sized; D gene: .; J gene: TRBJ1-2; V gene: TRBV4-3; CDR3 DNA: TGCGCCAGCAGCCATCCTCAGGGGATAGGGGGCTACACCTTC; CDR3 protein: CASSHPQGIGGYTF
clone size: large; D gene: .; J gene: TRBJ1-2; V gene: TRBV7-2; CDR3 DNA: TGTGCCAGCAGCTTAGCCAGGGTCCATAATTACAACTATGGCTACACCTTC; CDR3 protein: CASSLARVHNYNYGYTF
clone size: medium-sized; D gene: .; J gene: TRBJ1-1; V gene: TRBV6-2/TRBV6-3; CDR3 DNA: TGTGCCAGCAGTTACATGGCCCGAAGATGGACTGAAGCTTTCTTT; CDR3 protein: CASSYMARRWTEAFF
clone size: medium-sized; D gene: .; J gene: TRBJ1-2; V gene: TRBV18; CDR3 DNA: TGTGCCAGCTCACCTCGCACAGCCGGAGGCTACACCTTC; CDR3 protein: CASSPRTAGGYTF
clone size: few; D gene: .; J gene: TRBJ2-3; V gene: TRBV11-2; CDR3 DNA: TGTGCCAGCAGCTTAGGTTTGGGGGCGCGTACAGATACGCAGTATTTT; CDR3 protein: CASSLGLGARTDTQYF
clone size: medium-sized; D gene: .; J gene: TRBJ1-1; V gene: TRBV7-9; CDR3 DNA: TGTGCCAGCAGCGCCTCTGAGTACACTGAAGCTTTCTTT; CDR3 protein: CASSASEYTEAFF
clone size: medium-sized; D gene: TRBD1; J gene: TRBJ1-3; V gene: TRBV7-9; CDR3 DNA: TGTGCCAGCAGCGTTGGACAGGGGATTACAGCCTCTGGAAACACCATATATTTT; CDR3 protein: CASSVGQGITASGNTIYF
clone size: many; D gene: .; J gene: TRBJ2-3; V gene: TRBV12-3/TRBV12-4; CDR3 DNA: TGTGCCAGCAGTTTTTATGAGGGGGGGTTCACAGATACGCAGTATTTT; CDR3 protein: CASSFYEGGFTDTQYF
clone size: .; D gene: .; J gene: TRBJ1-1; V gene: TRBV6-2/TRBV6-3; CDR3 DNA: TGTGCCAGCAGTGAAGGGTGGTACACTGAAGCTTTCTTT; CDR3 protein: CASSEGWYTEAFF